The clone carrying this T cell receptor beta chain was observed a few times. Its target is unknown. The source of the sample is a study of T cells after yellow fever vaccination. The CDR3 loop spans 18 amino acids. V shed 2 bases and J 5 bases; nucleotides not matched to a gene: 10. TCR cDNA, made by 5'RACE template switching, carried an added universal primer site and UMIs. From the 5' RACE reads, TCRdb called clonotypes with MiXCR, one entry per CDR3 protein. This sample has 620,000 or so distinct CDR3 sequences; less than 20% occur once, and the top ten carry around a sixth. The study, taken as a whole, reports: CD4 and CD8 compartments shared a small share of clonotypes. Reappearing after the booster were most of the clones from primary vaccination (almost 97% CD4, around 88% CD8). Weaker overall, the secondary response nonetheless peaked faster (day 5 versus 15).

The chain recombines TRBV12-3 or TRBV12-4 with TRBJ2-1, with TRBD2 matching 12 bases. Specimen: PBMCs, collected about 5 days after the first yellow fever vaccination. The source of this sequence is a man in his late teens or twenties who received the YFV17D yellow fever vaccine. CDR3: CASSLRIRLAGAHNEQFF. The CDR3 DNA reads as TGTGCCAGCAGTTTAAGGATCCGACTAGCGGGGGCCCACAATGAGCAGTTCTTC.